This T cell receptor beta chain originates from a study of CXCR3-negative and CXCR3-positive naive CD8 T cells. Study-wide context: Per library, roughly 1.5 +/- 0.3 million reads; about 150 million TRB reads overall. Study observations and caveats: Diversity was high in both naive subsets and much lower in memory cells. When CXCR3-positive naive cells were set against CXCR3-negative naive cells, the former had more hydrophobic TRB CDR3s. Similar TRBV-TRBJ usage characterized naive CXCR3-negative and CXCR3-positive cells; memory cells differed.

Germline CDR1 reads SQVTM; CDR2 reads ANQGSEA. This CDR3 contains 11 residues. Comment on this clonotype: Its matching antigen is unknown.

All TRB cDNA libraries came from 5' RACE performed with UMI labels. TCRdb derives one entry per CDR3 protein from the 5' RACE reads, leaving out DNA. Here the sample table reports just under 65,000 distinct CDR3 sequences. The genes are TRBV29-1 and TRBJ2-3; the D call of TRBD1 rests on TCRdb alone, since no DNA is present to check it. The clonotype comes from a human donor in good health. Some clones in this sample may be carry-over from other donors' samples. Material: naive CXCR3+ CD8+ T cells from blood. The subset here: CD45RO-CCR7+CD27+CD95- naive CD8+ T cells expressing CXCR3 (TNR3+). CDR3 in amino acids: CSCYRGVTQYF.